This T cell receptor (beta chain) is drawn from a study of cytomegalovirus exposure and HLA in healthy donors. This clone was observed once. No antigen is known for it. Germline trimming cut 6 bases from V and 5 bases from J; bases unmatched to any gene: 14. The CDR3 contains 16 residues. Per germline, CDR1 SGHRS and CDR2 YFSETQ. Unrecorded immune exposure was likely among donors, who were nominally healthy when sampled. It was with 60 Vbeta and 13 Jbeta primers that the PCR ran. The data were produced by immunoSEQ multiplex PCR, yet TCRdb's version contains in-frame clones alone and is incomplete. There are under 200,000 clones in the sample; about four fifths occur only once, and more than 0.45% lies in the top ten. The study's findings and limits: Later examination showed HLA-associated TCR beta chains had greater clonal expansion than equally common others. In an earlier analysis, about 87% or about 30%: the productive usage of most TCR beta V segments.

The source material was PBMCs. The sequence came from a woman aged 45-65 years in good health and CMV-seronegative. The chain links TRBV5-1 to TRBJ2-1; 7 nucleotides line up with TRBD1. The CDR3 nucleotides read TGCGCCAGCAACCGGGGAGTGACAGGGAGAGACAATGAGCAGTTCTTC. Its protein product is CASNRGVTGRDNEQFF.